This T cell receptor beta chain derives from a study of blood T cell repertoires in COVID-19. Assay: immunoSEQ multiplex PCR; the TCRdb copy retains only in-frame clones and omits some. The repertoire consists of approximately 240,000 clones, with approximately 91% occurring once and the leading ten covering approximately 2.1%. The CDR3 totals 16 residues. J lost 4 bases, V lost 0 bases, and 6 bases had no gene match. Germline V gives CDR1 MGHRA, CDR2 YSYEKL. The sequence derives from a woman aged 40 to 49 who had recovered from COVID-19. The rearrangement links TRBV4-1 to TRBJ2-1, with 7 bases fitting TRBD1. The material sequenced was peripheral blood. CDR3 nucleotide sequence: TGCGCCAGCAGCCAAGATTCACAGGGGCATTACAATGAGCAGTTCTTC. Its protein is CASSQDSQGHYNEQFF.